These T cell receptor beta chains were read from a single sample in a study of breast tumors, draining lymph nodes, adjacent tissues. TCRdb reprocessed the multiplex PCR reads with MiXCR, giving one entry per CDR3 protein. The table shows roughly 16,000 distinct CDR3 sequences, with 60% to 70% occurring only once. The sample was tumor-adjacent breast tissue. Every receptor here comes from a female donor with breast cancer. Some clones in this sample may be carry-over from other donors' samples. Both conserved end residues are part of each CDR3. D genes are given only for firm matches. Some rows have no size entry. The others give once, few or many, or a class for an expanded clone.

D gene | clone size | J gene | V gene | CDR3 DNA | CDR3 protein
TRBD2 | . | TRBJ2-3 | TRBV7-9 | TGTGCCAGCAGCTGGGGGGGGACCATCTCCACAGATACGCAGTATTTT | CASSWGGTISTDTQYF
TRBD1 | few | TRBJ2-7 | TRBV5-1 | TGCGCCAGTACGACAGGGGGTACCTACGAGCAGTACTTC | CASTTGGTYEQYF
. | . | TRBJ1-6 | TRBV7-3 | TGTGCCAGCAGCCACCAACGGGGGAGTGGTTCGCCCCTCCACTTT | CASSHQRGSGSPLHF
. | . | TRBJ1-6 | TRBV11-2 | TGTGCCAGCAGCTTTGAGGGGGGGAGTGGTTCACCCCTCCACTTT | CASSFEGGSGSPLHF
. | many | TRBJ1-2 | TRBV28 | TGTGCCAGCCTAACAGGGTCTGGCTATGGCTACACCTTC | CASLTGSGYGYTF
TRBD1 | . | TRBJ1-4 | TRBV4-1 | TGCGCCAGCAGCCCGGGACAGGGAACAACTAATGAAAAACTGTTTTTT | CASSPGQGTTNEKLFF
. | . | TRBJ2-7 | TRBV29-1 | TGCAGCGTTGAATATCAGGGGACCTACGAGCAGTACTTC | CSVEYQGTYEQYF
. | . | TRBJ1-5 | TRBV20-1 | TGCAGTGCTAGAGAGAGAACCAGGGTCCAACAGCCCCAGCATTTT | CSARERTRVQQPQHF
TRBD1 | . | TRBJ2-2 | TRBV10-3 | TGTGCCATCAACCCGACAGGGGCCGGGGAGCTGTTTTTT | CAINPTGAGELFF
. | . | TRBJ2-7 | TRBV12-3/TRBV12-4 | TGTGCCAGCAGTTTAATGTCTTACGAGCAGTACTTC | CASSLMSYEQYF
. | many | TRBJ2-5 | TRBV7-2 | TGTGCCAGCAGCCCTACTAGGGAGACCCAGTACTTC | CASSPTRETQYF
. | . | TRBJ2-7 | TRBV11-2 | TGTGCCAGCAGCTCCCCCCCGGGACGCGACGAGCAGTACTTC | CASSSPPGRDEQYF
TRBD1 | medium-sized | TRBJ1-2 | TRBV29-1 | TGCAGCGTCGCTCAGGGGGCAGACTACACCTTC | CSVAQGADYTF
TRBD2 | few | TRBJ2-2 | TRBV15 | TGTGCCACCAGCAGAGATAGTCCTAGCGGGTACACCGGGGAGCTGTTTTTT | CATSRDSPSGYTGELFF
. | . | TRBJ2-3 | TRBV7-9 | TGTGCCAGCAGTCAAAAACCAGCGGTTGCGGCAGATACGCAGTATTTT | CASSQKPAVAADTQYF
TRBD1 | few | TRBJ1-1 | TRBV4-2 | TGTGCCAGCAGCGTCCGGGACAGGGGGACTGAAGCTTTCTTT | CASSVRDRGTEAFF
. | medium-sized | TRBJ1-6 | TRBV6-6 | TGTGCCAGCAGTTACCCCTACAGGGAGTCACCCCTCCACTTT | CASSYPYRESPLHF
TRBD2 | . | TRBJ2-5 | TRBV28 | TGTGCCAGCAGATTCGGACTAGCGGGGGGACGAGGGCAGACCCAGTACTTC | CASRFGLAGGRGQTQYF
TRBD1 | . | TRBJ1-6 | TRBV5-6 | TGTGCCAGCAGCTTGGGCGGGGGACAGTCACCCCTCCACTTT | CASSLGGGQSPLHF
. | . | TRBJ1-5 | TRBV2 | TGTGCCAGCAGTGAGACAGGATACGGATCGTATAGCAATCAGCCCCAGCATTTT | CASSETGYGSYSNQPQHF
TRBD1 | . | TRBJ2-7 | TRBV7-2 | TGTGCCAGCAGCCGCCAGCCAGGGGGAAGCTCCTACGAGCAGTACTTC | CASSRQPGGSSYEQYF
. | once | TRBJ2-7 | TRBV7-6 | TGTGCCAGCAGTCCATCCCAGTCCGCGCAGTACTTC | CASSPSQSAQYF
. | medium-sized | TRBJ1-2 | TRBV19 | TGTGCCAGTAGTTTGGAGGGTAGCTATGGCTACACCTTC | CASSLEGSYGYTF
. | . | TRBJ2-7 | TRBV28 | TGTGCCAGCAGTTTTCAGTCGGGCTTCTCCTACGAGCAGTACTTC | CASSFQSGFSYEQYF
. | once | TRBJ2-3 | TRBV29-1 | TGCAGCCCTGTACTCGGAGTCGGTGATACGCAGTATTTT | CSPVLGVGDTQYF
TRBD1 | many | TRBJ2-1 | TRBV5-8 | TGTGCCAGCAGCGTACGGGACAGGGGTCATCTCTCCTACAATGAGCAGTTCTTC | CASSVRDRGHLSYNEQFF
. | . | TRBJ2-3 | TRBV6-4 | TGTGCCAGCAGTGACACTCCTGCAAGCACAGATACGCAGTATTTT | CASSDTPASTDTQYF
. | . | TRBJ1-2 | TRBV24-1 | TGTGCCACACCCGGGGGCGGCTATGGCTACTCCTTC | CATPGGGYGYSF
TRBD2 | . | TRBJ2-1 | TRBV2 | TGTGCCAGCACTAGCGGGGGGGCTCAGATCGGCAATGAGCAGTTCTTC | CASTSGGAQIGNEQFF
TRBD2 | . | TRBJ2-1 | TRBV4-1 | TGCGCCAGCAGCCAAGAACCGATTTTAGGGACTAGGAGAACTGAGCAGTTCTTC | CASSQEPILGTRRTEQFF
TRBD1 | many | TRBJ1-5 | TRBV5-6 | TGTGCCAGCAGCTTGGCTGGACAGGCGGGGCAGCCCCAGCATTTT | CASSLAGQAGQPQHF
. | . | TRBJ1-4 | TRBV3-1 | TGTGCCAGCAGCCAAGGTCCTGAAAAACTGTTTTTT | CASSQGPEKLFF
. | many | TRBJ1-5 | TRBV10-1 | TGCGCCAGTAACAAGACTGAATATAGCAATCAGCCCCAGCATTTT | CASNKTEYSNQPQHF
. | . | TRBJ2-1 | TRBV7-9 | TGTGCCAGCAGACAAACCGACCCGGTGGGGAATGAGCAGTTCTTC | CASRQTDPVGNEQFF
. | . | TRBJ1-2 | TRBV5-4 | TGTGCCAGCAGCTTGGACAGTCTGGGTGGCTACACCTTC | CASSLDSLGGYTF
TRBD2 | large | TRBJ2-3 | TRBV9 | TGTGCCAGCACAGTAGCGGGGGTAGGAGATACGCAGTATTTT | CASTVAGVGDTQYF
. | medium-sized | TRBJ1-2 | TRBV29-1 | TGCAGCGTTAAACAGGGCGGAGGCTACACCTTC | CSVKQGGGYTF
. | . | TRBJ1-3 | TRBV15 | TGTGCCGTCAGAGGCCGGGCCGGGGGACCTATCTCTGGAAACACCATATATTTT | CAVRGRAGGPISGNTIYF
. | . | TRBJ2-7 | TRBV5-1 | TGTGCCAGCAGCCCCTGGGGGGTCTACGAGCAGTACTTC | CASSPWGVYEQYF
TRBD1 | . | TRBJ2-1 | TRBV4-3 | TGCGCCAGCAGCCAAGGACTCCCGGACAGGCTTGTGCAGTTCTTC | CASSQGLPDRLVQFF
TRBD1 | many | TRBJ1-1 | TRBV4-3 | TGCGCCAGCAGCCTGAATGGACAGGGGGCTAGTAAAGCTTTCTTT | CASSLNGQGASKAFF
TRBD2 | . | TRBJ2-1 | TRBV2 | TGTGCCAGCAGTTGGACTAGCGGGGGCTACAATGAGCAGTTCTTC | CASSWTSGGYNEQFF
TRBD1 | . | TRBJ2-3 | TRBV7-8 | TGTGCCAGCAGCTCAGGGACAGGAAGTAAAGATACGCAGTATTTT | CASSSGTGSKDTQYF
. | . | TRBJ2-1 | TRBV7-9 | TGTGCCAGCAGCTTTGTCGGGAACGGCGACAATGAGCAGTTCTTC | CASSFVGNGDNEQFF
. | many | TRBJ2-1 | TRBV5-6 | TGTGCCAGCAGCTTGGATTTGCCTTCGTTGTTCGGTGAGCAGTTCTTC | CASSLDLPSLFGEQFF
. | . | TRBJ1-6 | TRBV5-1 | TGCGCCAGCAGACCGGGGGCGTATACACCCCTCCACTTT | CASRPGAYTPLHF